The 25 T cell receptor beta chains listed next were all sequenced from one sample in a study of T cells after yellow fever vaccination. TCRdb ran MiXCR on the 5' RACE reads and lists one entry per CDR3 protein. The repertoire has approximately 580,000 distinct CDR3 sequences, about a sixth of them found once; the top ten carry about 18%. Sequenced here: PBMCs, sampled about 5 days after the first yellow fever vaccination. These receptors were taken from a man younger than 35 who received the YFV17D yellow fever vaccine.

V gene TRBV6-2 or TRBV6-3 combines with J gene TRBJ2-5; a weak D match, TRBD2 (6 bases). CDR1 is MNHEY, CDR2 SVGEGT, per germline. V was pared by 7 bases and J by 5 bases, with 14 bases between. The CDR3 runs to 13 residues. The CDR3 spells CASKRAGSETQYF. Written as DNA, the CDR3 is TGTGCCAGCAAGAGGGCGGGGTCGGAGACCCAGTACTTC.

The V call is TRBV18, the J call TRBJ1-4; D perhaps matches TRBD1 (6 bases). This CDR3 is 14 amino acids long. Looked up from germline, CDR1 is KGHSH and CDR2 is LQKENI. V was shortened by 2 bases and J by 7 bases, with 11 bases between the two germline ends. The CDR3, as DNA: TGTGCCAGCTCACCAAGGGGGTATGGTGAAAAACTGTTTTTT. Translation: CASSPRGYGEKLFF.

This sequence joins TRBV4-2 and TRBJ2-7; D not certain. This CDR3 is 13 amino acids long. Germline V gene sequence: CDR1 LGHNA, CDR2 YNFKEQ. V dropped 0 bases and J dropped 6 bases, with 9 bases sitting between them. Here the CDR3 DNA reads TGTGCCAGCAGCCAAGATACGGGTTCCGAGCAGTACTTC. It specifies CASSQDTGSEQYF.

This clonotype was seen more than once but under ten times. The rearrangement joins TRBV7-3 to TRBJ2-1, with D possibly TRBD2 on 6 matching bases. The V and J ends lost 5 bases and 1 base respectively, with 9 bases between them. The germline gives CDR1 SGHTA, CDR2 FQGTGA. The length of the CDR3 is 14 residues. CDR3 in amino acids: CASSRSGSYNEQFF. CDR3 nucleotide sequence: TGTGCCAGCAGCCGGAGCGGGTCCTACAATGAGCAGTTCTTC.

This rearrangement joins TRBV28 to TRBJ2-1; 7 nucleotides agree with TRBD2. The CDR3 has 18 amino acids. The germline V gene has CDR1 MDHEN and CDR2 SYDVKM. V dropped 6 bases and J dropped 0; count of bases not matched to a gene: 14. The CDR3 nucleotides read TGTGCCAGCAGGTTTAGAATGGGGCGGGGGACCTCCTACAATGAGCAGTTCTTC. Its translation is CASRFRMGRGTSYNEQFF.

The chain uses TRBV5-4 and TRBJ1-2; the D gene is possibly TRBD1 (5 bases). The CDR3 contains 15 residues. CDR1 is SGHNT and CDR2 is YYREEE in the germline V gene (reference sequence). V lost 4 bases and J 4 bases, leaving 17 bases between the germline ends. CDR3 DNA: TGTGCCAGCAGCAGTGACAGAGTTAGGCCCTATGGCTACACCTTC. It translates to CASSSDRVRPYGYTF.

This clonotype occurred a few times. This sequence joins TRBV4-3 and TRBJ1-1; no clear D gene. Germline lookup yields CDR1 LGHNA and CDR2 YSLEER. V gave up 1 base and J gave up 6 bases, with 9 bases separating them. This CDR3 spans 13 amino acids. This CDR3 reads CASSQAGGSEAFF. For the CDR3, the DNA is TGCGCCAGCAGCCAAGCCGGCGGTTCTGAAGCTTTCTTT.

The sample holds a few counts of this clonotype. The J gene is TRBJ1-5, the V gene TRBV7-2; perhaps TRBD1 as D (5 bases). The V end was cut by 2 bases, the J end by 8 bases, with 10 bases between. The V gene's germline CDR1 is SGHTA and CDR2 FQGNSA. The CDR3 is 13 amino acids. The CDR3 sequence is CASSLSRGEPQHF. The CDR3 nucleotides read TGTGCCAGCAGCTTATCAAGGGGCGAGCCCCAGCATTTT.

The CDR3 sequence: CASSLATGGGQETQYF. The CDR3 DNA sequence: TGTGCCAGCAGCTTAGCGACGGGGGGGGGCCAAGAGACCCAGTACTTC. The gene calls are TRBV7-2 and TRBJ2-5, with 8 bases that match TRBD2. The CDR3 length is 16 residues. Germline assignment: CDR1 SGHTA and CDR2 FQGNSA. J gave up 1 base and V 0 bases, and 4 bases lay outside the gene matches.

This clonotype was counted between two and nine times. The chain links TRBV23-1 to TRBJ2-5; a weak D match, TRBD1 (5 bases). TRBV23-1 carries the ORF label, with uncertain function. The CDR3 is 15 amino acids. Trimming pared 0 bases from V and 3 bases from J, leaving 11 bases between. The chain's CDR3 is CASSQSKGPKETQYF. For the CDR3, the DNA is TGCGCCAGCAGTCAATCTAAGGGGCCCAAAGAGACCCAGTACTTC.

J is TRBJ2-1 and V is TRBV5-1, with D hard to call. The V end lost 4 bases, the J end lost 5 bases, and 10 bases lay between the germline ends. Germline assignment: CDR1 SGHRS and CDR2 YFSETQ. This CDR3 spans 13 amino acids. The CDR3 reads CASSAQPDNEQFF. The CDR3 DNA follows: TGCGCCAGCAGCGCCCAGCCCGACAATGAGCAGTTCTTC.

The V gene is TRBV29-1, the J gene TRBJ1-5; D might be TRBD1 (6 bases). Trimming stripped 4 bases from V and 5 bases from J, with 15 bases between. The CDR3 covers 14 residues. In germline, CDR1 is SQVTM, CDR2 ANQGSEA. The CDR3 DNA is TGCAGCGTTGCTGAGACAGGAAAAGATCAGCCCCAGCATTTT. It codes for CSVAETGKDQPQHF.

In DNA, the CDR3 is TGTGCCAGCACCCGGGACAGGGAAGAAGAGACCCAGTACTTC. Translation gives CASTRDREEETQYF. The chain links TRBV6-5 to TRBJ2-5; the match to TRBD1 covers 9 bases. Germline V gene data show CDR1 as MNHEY and CDR2 as SVGAGI. The CDR3 spans 14 residues. With 7 bases clipped from V and 3 bases from J, the junction kept 6 bases outside the gene matches.

This clonotype was picked up a small number of times. V usage is TRBV28 and J usage is TRBJ1-5, with 7 bases fitting TRBD1. The CDR3 loop spans 15 amino acids. Germline loops: CDR1 MDHEN, CDR2 SYDVKM. After removal of 6 bases from V and 6 bases from J, the junction contained 11 bases not matched to a gene. Here the CDR3 reads CASSLDGTVVQPQHF. The CDR3 region has the DNA TGTGCCAGCAGCTTAGATGGGACAGTAGTTCAGCCCCAGCATTTT.

This clonotype has ten or more counts. V gene TRBV12-3 or TRBV12-4 combines with J gene TRBJ1-2, with 7 positions matching TRBD1. V lost 7 bases to trimming and J lost 3 bases; unmatched junction nucleotides: 11. The CDR3 extends over 15 amino acids. CDR3 region: CASTGGAGWDYGYTF. The CDR3 DNA reads as TGTGCCAGCACAGGGGGGGCAGGCTGGGACTATGGCTACACCTTC.

V gene TRBV4-3 combines with J gene TRBJ2-2, with D maybe TRBD2 (6 bases). The V end was cut by 0 bases, the J end by 7 bases, with 15 bases between. CDR1 is LGHNA and CDR2 is YSLEER in the germline V gene. The CDR3 is made up of 16 amino acids. Here the CDR3 DNA reads TGCGCCAGCAGCCAAGATAGGGTAGGAGGGTTCGGGGAGCTGTTTTTT. Protein sequence: CASSQDRVGGFGELFF.

This clonotype has just a few counts. V and J are TRBV4-3 and TRBJ2-3; TRBD2 aligns across 15 bases. The germline gives CDR1 LGHNA, CDR2 YSLEER. The CDR3 consists of 16 residues. Germline trimming cut 5 bases from V and 5 bases from J; bases unmatched to any gene: 5. The CDR3 region is CASSGGTSGGRDTQYF. For the CDR3, the DNA is TGCGCCAGCAGCGGCGGGACTAGCGGGGGGAGAGATACGCAGTATTTT.

The rearrangement links TRBV7-3 to TRBJ1-4, with D possibly being TRBD1 (6 bases). Germline CDR1 and CDR2: SGHTA and FQGTGA. Trimming removed 2 bases from V and 1 base from J, with 14 bases in between. This CDR3 contains 17 residues. The CDR3 is CASSLSGGLGTNEKLFF. CDR3 in DNA: TGTGCCAGCAGCTTATCGGGGGGGCTTGGAACTAATGAAAAACTGTTTTTT.

This clonotype was seen a few times. The V gene is TRBV30, the J gene TRBJ2-1, with 7 positions matching TRBD1. The CDR3 is made up of 16 amino acids. The junction had 13 bases not matched to a gene; V was cut back by 8 bases and J by 0 bases. Germline CDR1 and CDR2: GTSNPN and SVGIG (reference sequence). The DNA of the CDR3 is TGTGCCCGGGGAGTAGGGGGCTTAAGCTCCTACAATGAGCAGTTCTTC. Translating it yields CARGVGGLSSYNEQFF.

The chain recombines TRBV12-3 or TRBV12-4 with TRBJ1-2, with 7 bases lining up with TRBD1. The ends lost 7 bases at V and 4 bases at J; junction bases unmatched: 9. This CDR3 contains 14 residues. The CDR3 spells CASTPRAGGYGYTF. CDR3 coding DNA: TGTGCCAGCACCCCCCGGGCAGGGGGCTATGGCTACACCTTC.

The gene calls are TRBV6-1 and TRBJ2-5; 9 bases agree with TRBD1. Trimming cost V 9 bases and J 7 bases; bases outside gene matches: 12. This CDR3 comprises 14 residues. Germline V gives CDR1 MNHNS, CDR2 SASEGT. The CDR3 loop is CASIYRDRDGTQYF. The CDR3 DNA sequence: TGTGCCAGTATATACCGGGACAGGGATGGGACCCAGTACTTC.

The rearrangement uses TRBV10-2 and TRBJ2-1; TRBD2 matches 11 bases. V was clipped by 2 bases and J by 5 bases; unmatched bases: 2. Germline assignment: CDR1 WSHSY and CDR2 SAAADI. This CDR3 has 15 amino acids. In nucleotides, the CDR3 is TGCGCCAGCAGTGAGACTAGCGGGGGCAACAATGAGCAGTTCTTC. Its translation: CASSETSGGNNEQFF.

The chain uses TRBV7-2 and TRBJ2-3; no firm D call. Germline CDR1 and CDR2: SGHTA and FQGNSA. This CDR3 has 13 amino acids. The germline V and J ends were trimmed by 7 bases and 0 bases, with 8 bases remaining between them. CDR3 in DNA: TGTGCCAGCATCTATACTAGCACAGATACGCAGTATTTT. This translates into CASIYTSTDTQYF.

The V gene is TRBV4-2, the J gene TRBJ2-1, with 8 bases aligning to TRBD2. Germline loops: CDR1 LGHNA, CDR2 YNFKEQ. The CDR3 is made up of 15 amino acids. Losses at the gene ends were 3 bases for V and 4 bases for J; bases not matched to a gene: 5. The CDR3: CASSQNGGAYNEQFF. The CDR3 DNA sequence: TGTGCCAGCAGCCAGAACGGGGGGGCGTACAATGAGCAGTTCTTC.

This clonotype has only a few counts. This chain connects TRBV6-2 or TRBV6-3 to TRBJ2-2, with a tentative D call TRBD1 (6 bases). Germline-derived CDR1 and CDR2 are MNHEY and SVGEGT. The V end was cut by 4 bases, the J end by 5 bases, with 11 bases between. The CDR3 totals 14 residues. The CDR3 coding sequence is TGTGCCAGCAGTTCGGGACATTGGACCGGGGAGCTGTTTTTT. This gives the protein CASSSGHWTGELFF.